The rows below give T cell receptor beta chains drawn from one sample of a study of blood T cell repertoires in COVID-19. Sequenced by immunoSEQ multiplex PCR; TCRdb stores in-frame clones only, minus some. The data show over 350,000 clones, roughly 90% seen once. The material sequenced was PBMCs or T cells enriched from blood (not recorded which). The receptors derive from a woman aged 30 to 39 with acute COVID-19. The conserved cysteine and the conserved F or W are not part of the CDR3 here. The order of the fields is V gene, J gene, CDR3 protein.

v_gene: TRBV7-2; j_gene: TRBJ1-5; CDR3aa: ASSLLASNISPQH
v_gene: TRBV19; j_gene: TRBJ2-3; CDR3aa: ASGYLAGATDTQY
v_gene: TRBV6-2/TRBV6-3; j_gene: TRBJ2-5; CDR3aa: ASSSRSSGGETQY
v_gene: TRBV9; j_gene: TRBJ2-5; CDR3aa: ASSVTWERGIGETQY
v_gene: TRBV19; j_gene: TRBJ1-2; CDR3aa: ASRDTFSNYGYT
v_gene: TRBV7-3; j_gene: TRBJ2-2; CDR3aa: ASSLNPGGATGELF
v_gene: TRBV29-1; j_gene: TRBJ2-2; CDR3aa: SSRQGGTGELF
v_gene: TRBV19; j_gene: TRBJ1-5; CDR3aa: AGSTGILSPQH
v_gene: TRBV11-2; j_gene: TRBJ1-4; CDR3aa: ASSSGVKLF
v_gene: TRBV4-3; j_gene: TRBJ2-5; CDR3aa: ASSQDGLSAETQY
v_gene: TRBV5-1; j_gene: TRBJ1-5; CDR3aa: ASSLAYISHQPQH
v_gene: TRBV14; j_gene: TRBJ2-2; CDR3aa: ASSQEFGGGAIGELF
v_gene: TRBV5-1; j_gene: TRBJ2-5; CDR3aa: ASSLSGWYQETQY
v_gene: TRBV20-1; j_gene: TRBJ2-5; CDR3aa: SATIETQY
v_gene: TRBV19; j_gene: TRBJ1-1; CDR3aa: ASRTLRQPNTEAF
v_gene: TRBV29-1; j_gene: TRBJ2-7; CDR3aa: SVSGGYYEQY
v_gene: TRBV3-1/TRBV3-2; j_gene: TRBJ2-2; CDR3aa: ASSRRGLAGGLNTGELF
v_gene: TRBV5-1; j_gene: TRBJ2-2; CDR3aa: ASSYGLSNTGELF
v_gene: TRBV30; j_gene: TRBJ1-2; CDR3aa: AWSLNYGYT
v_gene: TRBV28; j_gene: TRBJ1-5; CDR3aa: ASSSEGRGDQPQH
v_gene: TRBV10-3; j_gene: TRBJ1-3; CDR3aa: AIRLTANSGNTIY
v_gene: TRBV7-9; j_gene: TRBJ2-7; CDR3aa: ASSHRTDAYEQY
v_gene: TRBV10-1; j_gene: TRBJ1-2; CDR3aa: ASNRQGGYGYT
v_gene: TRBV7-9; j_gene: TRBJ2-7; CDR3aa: ASRGAGAGYEQY
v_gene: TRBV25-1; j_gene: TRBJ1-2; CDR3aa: ASSDDRGWGYT
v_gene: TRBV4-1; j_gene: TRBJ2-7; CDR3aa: ASSDLGTGPVHEQY
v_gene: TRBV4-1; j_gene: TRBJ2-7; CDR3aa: ASSQRQGQPYEQY
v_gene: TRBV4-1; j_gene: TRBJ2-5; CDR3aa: ASSQEGDRRISETQY
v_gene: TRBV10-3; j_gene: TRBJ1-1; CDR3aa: AIRTDTNTEAF
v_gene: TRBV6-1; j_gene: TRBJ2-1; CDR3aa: ASSEIYGAGGNNEQF
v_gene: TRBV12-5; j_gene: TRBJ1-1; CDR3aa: ASGPDRGQGTEAF
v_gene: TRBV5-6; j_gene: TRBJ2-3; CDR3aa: ASSWPGTSGGNTADTQY
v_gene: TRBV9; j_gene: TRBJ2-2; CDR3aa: ASSVDVGQGYTGELF
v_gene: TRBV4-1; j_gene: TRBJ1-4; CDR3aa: ASSQRLQGAVNEKLF
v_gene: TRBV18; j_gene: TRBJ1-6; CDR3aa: ASATTGENSPLH
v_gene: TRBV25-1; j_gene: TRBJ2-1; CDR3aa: ATTGTSASDYNEQF
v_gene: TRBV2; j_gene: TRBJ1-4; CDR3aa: ASSVDRGDEKLF
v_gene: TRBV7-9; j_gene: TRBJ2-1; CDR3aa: ASSFGRGLYNEQF
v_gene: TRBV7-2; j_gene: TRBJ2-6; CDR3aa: ASSTKSSGANVLT
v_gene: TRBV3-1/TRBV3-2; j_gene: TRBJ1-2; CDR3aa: ASSQPETGDYGYT
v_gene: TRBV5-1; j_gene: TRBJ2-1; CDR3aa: ASSLGGGPYNEQF
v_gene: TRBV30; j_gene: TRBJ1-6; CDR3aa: AWSDRQGASSPLH
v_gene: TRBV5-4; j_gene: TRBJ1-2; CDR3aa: ASSYLGQNYGYT
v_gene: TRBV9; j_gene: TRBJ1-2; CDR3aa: ASSSNGGGYGYT
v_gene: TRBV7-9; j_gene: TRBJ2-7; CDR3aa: ASSLAERKGYEQY
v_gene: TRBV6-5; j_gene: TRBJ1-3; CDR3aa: ASSYFAGSGNTIY
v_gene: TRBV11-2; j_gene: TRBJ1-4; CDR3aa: ASSPLRIANEKLF
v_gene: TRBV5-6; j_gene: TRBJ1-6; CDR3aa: ASSLFRSSYNSPLH
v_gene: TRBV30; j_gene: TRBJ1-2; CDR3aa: ASWEGNYGYT
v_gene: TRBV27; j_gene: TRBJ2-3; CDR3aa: ASSLQDTQY
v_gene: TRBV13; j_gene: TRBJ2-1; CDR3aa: ASSSPGQGALEQF
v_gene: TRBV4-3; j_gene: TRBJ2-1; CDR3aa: ASSQDLGANEQF
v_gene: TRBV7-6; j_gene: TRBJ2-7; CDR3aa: ASSLEPSGGTYEQY